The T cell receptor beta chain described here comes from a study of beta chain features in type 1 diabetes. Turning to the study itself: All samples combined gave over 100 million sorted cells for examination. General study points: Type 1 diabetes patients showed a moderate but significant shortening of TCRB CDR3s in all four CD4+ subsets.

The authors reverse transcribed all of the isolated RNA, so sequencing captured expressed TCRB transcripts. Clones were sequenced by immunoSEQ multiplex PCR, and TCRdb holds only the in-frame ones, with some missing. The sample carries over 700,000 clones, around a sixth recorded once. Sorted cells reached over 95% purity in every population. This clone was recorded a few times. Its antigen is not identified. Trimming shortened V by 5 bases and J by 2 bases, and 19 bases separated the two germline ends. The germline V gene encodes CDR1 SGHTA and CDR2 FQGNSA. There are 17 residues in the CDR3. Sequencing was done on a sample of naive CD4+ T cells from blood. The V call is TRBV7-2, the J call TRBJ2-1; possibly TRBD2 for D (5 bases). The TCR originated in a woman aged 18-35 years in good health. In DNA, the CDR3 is TGTGCCAGCAGCGAAGCGGTGTGGGCCCGAACCTACAATGAGCAGTTCTTC. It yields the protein CASSEAVWARTYNEQFF. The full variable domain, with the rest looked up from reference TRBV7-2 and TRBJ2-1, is GAGVSQSPSNKVTEKGKDVELRCDPISGHTALYWYRQSLGQGLEFLIYFQGNSAPDKSGLPSDRFSAERTGGSVSTLTIQRTQQEDSAVYLCASSEAVWARTYNEQFFGPGTRLTVL.